This T cell receptor (beta chain) was captured in a study of OX40 agonist ivuxolimab in advanced cancers. In the study overall: Ivuxolimab was an agonistic, fully human IgG2 monoclonal antibody directed against OX40 (CD134), a costimulatory receptor. Intravenous ivuxolimab was administered to patients every 2 weeks at six dose levels: 0.01, 0.1, 0.3, 1.5, 3 and 10 mg/kg. Of the approximately 50 dose-escalation patients, hepatocellular carcinoma was present in roughly 19, melanoma in roughly 15, renal cell carcinoma in 9 and head and neck cancer in 9. In the dose-escalation cohort, 82.7% of patients were male, and the mean age was around 60 years, with a range of about 23 to 80. Prior anti-PD-1, anti-PD-L1 or anti-CTLA-4 therapy was permitted, and 40% to 50% of dose-escalation patients had received checkpoint inhibitors. Partial responses occurred in three dose-escalation patients: two with cutaneous melanoma and one with hepatocellular carcinoma. Peripheral TCRbeta sequencing was intended to test whether TCR sequence diversity was altered and clonal T-cell expansion was caused by ivuxolimab. The paper reports the monotherapy dose-escalation portion (N of about 47 patients) of the phase I ivuxolimab trial. Results the study describes overall, beyond this receptor: At doses of 0.1 to 3.0 mg/kg, clonal expansion of both CD4+ and CD8+ T cells in blood was seen between baseline and week 6. Antigen specificity was not determined for the clonally expanded peripheral T cells. In the 0.1-3.0 mg/kg groups, partial responders were among the patients with the lowest normalized peripheral clonal expansion, particularly in CD8+ T cells. After ivuxolimab, more expanded clones were found on average in CD8+ T cells than in CD4+ T cells. Low levels of normalized T-cell clonal expansion were also seen in some patients who did not respond.

A remark on this clone: Its antigen target is currently unknown. Base qualities are not recorded, but no much larger clone differs from it by a single base.

Patients with autoimmune disease history or receiving systemic immunosuppression were excluded from the trial. Peripheral blood for TCR sequencing was collected from all dose cohorts at baseline, on cycle 4 day 1, and on cycle 7 day 1. The samples were drawn from a first-in-human, open-label, multicenter phase I dose-escalation trial of ivuxolimab. The trial enrolled adults with locally advanced or metastatic head and neck squamous cell, hepatocellular, melanoma or renal cell carcinoma. Before TCR sequencing, CD4+ T cells and CD8+ T cells from peripheral blood were sorted into separate populations. To sequence the TCRbeta CDR3 region, genomic DNA was isolated from the sorted cells. The immunoSEQ Assay was used for sequencing of TCRbeta CDR3 regions. Held by TCRdb, this immuneACCESS table contains in-frame sequences only and omits some clones. Under half of the omission traces to an unresolved V gene where checked; the cause of the rest is unknown. The sample includes tens of thousands of clones, with roughly 88% observed a single time. 0.25% to 0.3% of the sample lies in the top ten.

According to the germline V gene, CDR1 reads MNHNS and CDR2 reads SASEGT. V is pared back by 3 bases and J by 6 bases, with 15 bases lying between the germline termini. Measured from the cysteine to the phenylalanine, the CDR3 is 15 residues long. Of all the DNA, just the CDR3 is kept, 45 bases in frame from base 1. The sequence links TRBV6-1 to TRBJ1-5; TRBD1 is perhaps the D gene, given 6 matching bases. The sequenced sample was CD4+ or CD8+ T cells sorted from blood, obtained in a trial of the OX40 agonist ivuxolimab. This receptor was obtained from an adult with an advanced solid tumor such as melanoma, head and neck, liver or kidney cancer. This receptor carries the CDR3 CASSEGAAPVQPQHF. The DNA sequence reads TGTGCCAGCAGTGAGGGGGCTGCTCCCGTTCAGCCCCAGCATTTT.